The 22 T cell receptor beta chains in this list originate from one sample, sequenced in a study of cytomegalovirus exposure and HLA in healthy donors. In the PCR, 60 Vbeta and 13 Jbeta primers were used. Profiling relied on immunoSEQ multiplex PCR, and the TCRdb table lists in-frame clones only, not all of them. The data show roughly 100,000 clones, roughly 85% seen once. The sequenced sample consisted of PBMCs. All receptors derive from a man aged 35-49 years in good health and CMV-seronegative.

The chain is built from TRBV9 and TRBJ2-5, with 11 bases fitting TRBD2. This CDR3 is built from 18 residues. The V and J ends lost 3 bases and 1 base, in that order; junction bases with no gene match: 11. The germline gives CDR1 SGDLS, CDR2 YYNGEE. The CDR3 DNA reads TGTGCCAGCAGCGCTGGGACTAGCGGATCCGGACGCCAAGAGACCCAGTACTTC. Protein product: CASSAGTSGSGRQETQYF.

The chain joins TRBV6-1 to TRBJ2-5, with TRBD2 matching over 9 bases. The trim removed 1 base at V and 5 bases at J, leaving 11 bases unmatched. Germline-derived CDR1 and CDR2 are MNHNS and SASEGT. The CDR3 sequence is 17 residues long. The CDR3 nucleotides are TGTGCCAGCAGTGAAGGGAGGGTGCGGGGGGGCCCGGAGACCCAGTACTTC. Its protein is CASSEGRVRGGPETQYF.

This clone was counted between two and nine times. The CDR3 is CASSQDPRQGNYGYTF. In DNA, the CDR3 is TGCGCCAGCAGCCAAGATCCGCGACAGGGAAACTATGGCTACACCTTC. The V and J genes are TRBV4-3 and TRBJ1-2; 7 bases agree with TRBD1. CDR1 and CDR2 (germline): LGHNA, YSLEER. This CDR3 is built from 16 residues. Unmatched junction bases numbered 6, after V lost 0 bases and J lost 2 bases.

The rearrangement joins TRBV5-1 to TRBJ1-3; D might be TRBD1 (5 bases). The CDR3 totals 13 residues. Between the trimmed V and J ends, which lost 1 base and 4 bases, there was a span of 6 bases. Germline CDR1 and CDR2: SGHRS and YFSETQ. The CDR3 sequence: CASSLNRGNTIYF. As DNA, the CDR3 is TGCGCCAGCAGCTTGAACAGGGGAAACACCATATATTTT.

This clone was counted once. J is TRBJ1-5 and V is TRBV28, with D possibly being TRBD1 (6 bases). Germline CDR1 MDHEN, CDR2 SYDVKM. This CDR3 has 13 amino acids. V was trimmed by 5 bases and J by 5 bases, leaving 10 bases between them. CDR3 sequence: CASSPGADQPQHF. The CDR3 nucleotides are TGTGCCAGCAGTCCAGGGGCGGATCAGCCCCAGCATTTT.

The chain combines TRBV5-4 with TRBJ1-6; tentatively, D is TRBD1 (5 bases). V dropped 5 bases and J dropped 2 bases, with 11 bases sitting between them. CDR1 and CDR2 (germline): SGHNT, YYREEE (reference sequence). The CDR3 contains 15 residues. The CDR3, as DNA: TGTGCCAGCAGGAATGGACAACCCTATAATTCACCCCTCCACTTT. It codes for CASRNGQPYNSPLHF.

The rearrangement joins TRBV6-4 to TRBJ2-2; no reliable D call. The V and J ends lost 0 bases and 7 bases respectively, with 6 bases between them. There are 13 residues in the CDR3. Germline-derived CDR1 and CDR2 are MRHNA and SNTAGT. This CDR3 reads CASSDSPSGELFF. CDR3 in DNA: TGTGCCAGCAGTGACTCCCCTAGCGGGGAGCTGTTTTTT.

This CDR3 is CASVRDTQNTEAFF. The CDR3 bases are TGTGCCAGCGTAAGGGACACACAGAACACTGAAGCTTTCTTT. The rearrangement uses TRBV6-5 and TRBJ1-1; D is possibly TRBD1 (6 bases). With 8 bases removed from V and 1 base from J, the gap between germline ends came to 14 bases. The germline V gene encodes CDR1 MNHEY and CDR2 SVGAGI. The length of the CDR3 is 14 residues.

The genes are TRBV13 and TRBJ1-3; TRBD1 is a possible D gene (6 bases). Germline CDR1 PRHDT, CDR2 FYEKMQ (reference sequence). Trimming stripped 3 bases from V and 4 bases from J, with 13 bases between. The CDR3 totals 15 residues. CDR3 nucleotide sequence: TGTGCCAGCAGCTTGACAGGAAGGGTCGGAAACACCATATATTTT. Protein product: CASSLTGRVGNTIYF.

The chain is built from TRBV19 and TRBJ1-6; D perhaps matches TRBD1 (5 bases). The V and J ends lost 5 bases and 8 bases respectively, with 22 bases between them. The CDR3 extends over 17 amino acids. Germline V lookup: CDR1 LNHDA, CDR2 SQIVND (reference sequence). The CDR3: CASSVDEVAGTDSPLHF. CDR3 DNA: TGTGCCAGTAGTGTTGACGAGGTCGCGGGGACGGATTCACCCCTCCACTTT.

This clone has only a few counts. The J gene is TRBJ2-5, the V gene TRBV7-9; maybe TRBD2 (6 bases). The CDR3 covers 13 residues. Germline V lookup: CDR1 SEHNR, CDR2 FQNEAQ (reference sequence). Trimming shortened V by 10 bases and J by 5 bases, and 17 bases separated the two germline ends. DNA for the CDR3: TGTGCCATTACGGGACTGGGGTGGGAGACCCAGTACTTC. It codes for CAITGLGWETQYF.

The table lists this clone with a count of one. The genes are TRBV6-6 and TRBJ2-1; unclear D gene. Germline assignment: CDR1 MNHNY and CDR2 SVGAGI (reference sequence). V dropped 2 bases and J dropped 13 bases, with 9 bases sitting between them. The CDR3 is made up of 11 amino acids. The CDR3 DNA reads as TGTGCCAGCAGTTACGCCCAGTATCAGTTCTTC. Residues: CASSYAQYQFF.

The chain carries TRBV6-1 and TRBJ1-4; 8 positions match TRBD1. J lost 1 base, V lost 6 bases, and 1 base had no gene match. Germline loops: CDR1 MNHNS, CDR2 SASEGT. CDR3 length: 14 amino acids. The CDR3: CASRDRETNEKLFF. The CDR3, as DNA: TGTGCCAGCAGGGACAGGGAAACTAATGAAAAACTGTTTTTT.

This clone showed up just a few times. CDR3 coding DNA: TGTGCCAGTAGTCCGGGTGTAGCTGCAGATACGCAGTATTTT. This codes for CASSPGVAADTQYF. This chain links TRBV19 with TRBJ2-3; no definite D call. V shed 5 bases and J shed 4 bases, with 13 bases lying between them. The CDR3 consists of 14 residues. The germline V gene encodes CDR1 LNHDA and CDR2 SQIVND (reference sequence).

This clone was counted a few times. CDR3 DNA: TGTGCCAGCAGCGTTATTCCAACAGGTTCGCACTATGGCTACACCTTC. Translated: CASSVIPTGSHYGYTF. The chain joins TRBV9 to TRBJ1-2; D is possibly TRBD1 (5 bases). The germline CDR1 and CDR2 sequences are SGDLS and YYNGEE. The CDR3 contains 16 residues. V was cut by 2 bases and J by 3 bases, with 17 bases left in between.

V gene TRBV6-5 combines with J gene TRBJ1-5; D is possibly TRBD1 (6 bases). CDR3 length: 15 residues. Trimming cost V 6 bases and J 6 bases, with 18 bases left between them. Germline values: CDR1 MNHEY, CDR2 SVGAGI. The CDR3, as DNA: TGTGCCAGCAGGGGACCAGGGGATTGGGGTCAGCCCCAGCATTTT. Translating it yields CASRGPGDWGQPQHF.

The chain links TRBV5-1 to TRBJ2-7; D gene unclear. Germline V lookup: CDR1 SGHRS, CDR2 YFSETQ. The CDR3 has 14 amino acids. V was cut by 3 bases and J by 6 bases, with 16 bases left in between. Here the CDR3 DNA reads TGCGCCAGCAGCTCGGCAGGATCCCACCTCGAGCAGTACTTC. It encodes CASSSAGSHLEQYF.

This clone showed up just a few times. The rearrangement uses TRBV21-1 and TRBJ2-7; the table's D gene call, TRBD1, was not cross checked with the DNA. TRBV21-1 is deemed a pseudogene. This CDR3 contains 14 residues. CDR3 region: CASSKKGQPYEQYF. Written as DNA, the CDR3 is TGTGCCAGCAGCAAAAAGGGACAGCCCTACGAGCAGTACTTC.

This clone was seen only once. The rearrangement joins TRBV18 to TRBJ1-2, with unresolved D. The CDR3 has 13 residues. Between the trimmed V and J ends, which lost 1 base and 5 bases, there was a span of 8 bases. From germline, CDR1 is KGHSH and CDR2 LQKENI. CDR3 sequence (DNA): TGTGCCAGCTCACCACGGTCTGAGTATGGCTACACCTTC. It codes for CASSPRSEYGYTF.

The CDR3 bases are TGTGCCAGCAGCGGGGGCGGGGGTCTCCACGAGCAGTACTTC. It specifies CASSGGGGLHEQYF. The V and J genes are TRBV9 and TRBJ2-7, with 7 bases matching TRBD2. V was pared by 3 bases and J by 5 bases, with 8 bases of the junction left unmatched. The CDR3 consists of 14 residues. Germline V gene sequence: CDR1 SGDLS, CDR2 YYNGEE.

The chain uses TRBV18 and TRBJ2-7; TRBD2 agrees at 15 bases. The V segment lost 1 base and the J segment 2 bases; nucleotides outside the gene matches: 3. Germline-derived CDR1 and CDR2 are KGHSH and LQKENI. The CDR3 has 17 amino acids. The CDR3 DNA is TGTGCCAGCTCACCACGCGGACTAGCGGGGGGGCCCTACGAGCAGTACTTC. It codes for CASSPRGLAGGPYEQYF.

This sequence joins TRBV5-5 and TRBJ2-3; D gene ambiguous. V shed 0 bases and J shed 1 base, with 6 bases lying between them. The CDR3 has 14 amino acids. The germline V gene has CDR1 SGHKS and CDR2 YYEKEE (reference sequence). The CDR3 region has the DNA TGTGCCAGCAGCTTGGAAGGAGGCACAGATACGCAGTATTTT. Translating it yields CASSLEGGTDTQYF.